The 32 T cell receptor beta chains given below trace back to one sample, sequenced in a study of T-cell memory formation after mild COVID-19. TCRdb called the 5' RACE reads again in MiXCR, with one record for every CDR3 protein. The table lists some 7,400 distinct CDR3 sequences, about 33% of them singletons. The material sequenced was PBMCs or a T cell subset sorted from them (not recorded which). The receptors shown here come from an adult woman who had mild COVID-19 (a few samples of this study predate the infection). Cell type and time point are not known.

This chain uses TRBV7-7 with TRBJ2-1; 11 bases map to TRBD1. CDR1 is SSHAT, CDR2 FNYEAQ, per germline (reference sequence). Trimming took 5 bases from V and 7 from J; bases not matched to a gene: 7. The CDR3 runs to 15 residues. DNA for the CDR3: TGTGCCAGCAGCGCGGGACAGGGGGTTTGGAATGAGCAGTTCTTC. It specifies CASSAGQGVWNEQFF.

This clonotype was found many times. This chain connects TRBV11-3 to TRBJ2-1, with 9 bases identical to TRBD2. Germline lookup yields CDR1 SGHNT and CDR2 YENEEA. The CDR3 length is 16 residues. J was trimmed by 4 bases and V by 3 bases; bases with no gene match: 7. The CDR3 sequence is CASSFAGAGGYNEQFF. The DNA for the CDR3 is TGTGCCAGCAGCTTCGCTGGAGCGGGAGGTTACAATGAGCAGTTCTTC.

This clonotype showed up many times. The J gene is TRBJ1-4, the V gene TRBV11-2; D unresolved. V dropped 1 base and J dropped 7 bases, with 13 bases sitting between them. The CDR3 has 15 amino acids. Germline CDR1 reads SGHAT; CDR2 reads FQNNGV. This CDR3 reads CASSLGVDLPEKLFF. The CDR3, as DNA: TGTGCCAGCAGCTTAGGGGTAGACTTACCTGAAAAACTGTTTTTT.

This clonotype came up many times. J is TRBJ2-7 and V is TRBV20-1; 7 bases map to TRBD1. This CDR3 is built from 18 residues. The junction had 21 bases not matched to a gene; V was cut back by 5 bases and J by 2 bases. Germline V CDR1 and CDR2: DFQATT, SNEGSKA (reference sequence). CDR3 DNA sequence: TGCAGTGCTGGGCCAAGGACAGGTCCGTCCCGGATTACCTACGAGCAGTACTTC. Translating it yields CSAGPRTGPSRITYEQYF.

J is TRBJ2-5 and V is TRBV9, with D perhaps matching TRBD1 or TRBD2 (5 bases each). The CDR3 is 15 residues long. The germline V gene encodes CDR1 SGDLS and CDR2 YYNGEE. The germline V and J ends were trimmed by 4 bases and 4 bases, with 17 bases remaining between them. CDR3 residues: CASSPDGQGRETQYF. CDR3 coding DNA: TGTGCCAGCAGCCCAGACGGGCAGGGACGAGAGACCCAGTACTTC.

At least ten counts were recorded for this clonotype. The chain links TRBV7-6 to TRBJ2-2, with D tentatively TRBD1 (6 bases). This CDR3 comprises 18 residues. V shed 2 bases and J shed 6 bases, with 22 bases lying between them. CDR1 SGHVS and CDR2 FNYEAQ come from the germline V gene. The CDR3 sequence: CASSLSFAGDVYAGELFF. The CDR3 DNA follows: TGTGCCAGCAGCTTATCCTTTGCAGGGGACGTTTACGCCGGGGAGCTGTTTTTT.

The chain employs TRBV6-2 or TRBV6-3 and TRBJ2-2; 8 bases map to TRBD2. The germline V gene has CDR1 MNHEY and CDR2 SVGEGT. The V segment lost 11 bases and the J segment 7 bases; nucleotides outside the gene matches: 15. The CDR3 is 15 amino acids. CDR3 bases: TGTGCCGGCTCCCGGACTAGCCGCTTTGACGGGGAGCTGTTTTTT. The encoded protein is CAGSRTSRFDGELFF.

This clonotype was seen ten or more times. This chain uses TRBV29-1 with TRBJ2-5, with 8 bases that match TRBD2. The CDR3 is 15 amino acids. In germline, CDR1 is SQVTM, CDR2 ANQGSEA. V was clipped by 1 base and J by 5 bases; unmatched bases: 9. CDR3 DNA: TGCAGCGTTGAAGGGATTAGCGGGGAGGTGGAGACCCAGTACTTC. Translating it yields CSVEGISGEVETQYF.

The table lists this clonotype with many counts. This chain connects TRBV3-1 to TRBJ1-4, with 7 bases identical to TRBD1. Germline V gene lookup returns CDR1 LGHDT and CDR2 YNNKEL (reference sequence). Trimming at V came to 5 bases and at J to 3 bases, leaving 12 bases not matched to a gene. The CDR3 length is 17 residues. The CDR3 region is CASSRGTEKVANEKLFF. In DNA form, the CDR3 reads TGTGCCAGCAGCAGAGGGACAGAGAAGGTTGCTAATGAAAAACTGTTTTTT.

This clonotype came up many times. The rearrangement links TRBV5-6 to TRBJ2-3; 8 bases map to TRBD2. CDR3 size: 17 residues. Germline-derived CDR1 and CDR2 are SGHDT and YYEEEE. The V segment lost 6 bases and the J segment 4 bases; nucleotides outside the gene matches: 16. DNA for the CDR3: TGTGCCAGCACTTTCGGACCAGGACTAGCCCACGCAGATACGCAGTATTTT. This sequence encodes CASTFGPGLAHADTQYF.

There are many counts of this clonotype. This rearrangement joins TRBV15 to TRBJ2-7; D possibly uses TRBD1 or TRBD2 (6 bases each). V lost 3 bases to trimming and J lost 2 bases, with 20 bases between them. Germline lookup yields CDR1 LNHNV and CDR2 YYDKDF (reference sequence). The CDR3 is 17 residues long. The CDR3: CATSSGRWGADPYEQYF. The CDR3 region has the DNA TGTGCCACCAGCAGCGGTCGGTGGGGGGCGGACCCCTACGAGCAGTACTTC.

There are many counts of this clonotype. The V gene is TRBV9, the J gene TRBJ2-1; D is tentatively TRBD1 or TRBD2 (6 bases each). Per the germline V gene, CDR1 is SGDLS and CDR2 is YYNGEE. V shed 0 bases and J shed 15 bases, with 16 bases lying between them. The CDR3 has 13 residues. CDR3 loop: CASSVDPGAGGFF. CDR3 bases: TGTGCCAGCAGCGTAGATCCGGGGGCCGGTGGGTTCTTC.

V gene TRBV7-8 combines with J gene TRBJ2-1, with 8 bases fitting TRBD2. Germline V lookup: CDR1 SGHVS, CDR2 FQNEAQ. The CDR3 has 15 amino acids. Trimming removed 4 bases from V and 2 bases from J; junction bases left unmatched: 4. CDR3 sequence reads: CASSSREGPYNEQFF. CDR3 bases: TGTGCCAGCAGCTCCCGGGAGGGCCCCTACAATGAGCAGTTCTTC.

This chain connects TRBV30 to TRBJ1-2, with TRBD1 matching over 7 bases. The CDR3 sequence is 14 residues long. In germline, CDR1 is GTSNPN, CDR2 SVGIG (reference sequence). Trimming cost V 3 bases and J 6 bases; bases outside gene matches: 10. DNA for the CDR3: TGTGCCTGGAGCCTCCGACAGGGACCCGATGGCTACACCTTC. Amino acid sequence: CAWSLRQGPDGYTF.

The chain recombines TRBV12-3 or TRBV12-4 with TRBJ2-2; D remains unclear. With 1 base removed from V and 5 bases from J, the gap between germline ends came to 8 bases. CDR3 size: 14 residues. CDR3 protein: CASSLDPATGELFF. The CDR3 nucleotides read TGTGCCAGCAGTTTAGACCCAGCAACCGGGGAGCTGTTTTTT.

In this sample, this clonotype turned up many times. The chain recombines TRBV3-1 with TRBJ2-7; 8 bases line up with TRBD1. Germline V gives CDR1 LGHDT, CDR2 YNNKEL (reference sequence). The V gene end was trimmed by 0 bases and the J gene end by 4 bases; junction bases not matched to a gene: 17. CDR3 length: 19 residues. CDR3 region: CASSQDPPLDRVSLYEQYF. The CDR3 DNA sequence: TGTGCCAGCAGCCAAGATCCCCCCTTGGACAGGGTAAGCCTTTACGAGCAGTACTTC.

This clonotype has only a few counts. The rearrangement links TRBV7-2 to TRBJ2-3; 7 bases are a match to TRBD1. V lost 5 bases and J lost 2; bases outside the gene matches: 4. The CDR3 is made up of 14 amino acids. From germline, CDR1 is SGHTA and CDR2 FQGNSA. CDR3 protein: CASSPDRNTDTQYF. As DNA, the CDR3 is TGTGCCAGCAGCCCGGACAGGAACACAGATACGCAGTATTTT.

The chain has TRBV4-1 and TRBJ2-1; a possible D gene is TRBD2 (6 bases). Trimming took off 4 bases at V and 0 bases at J, with 19 bases between the two ends. CDR1 is MGHRA and CDR2 is YSYEKL in the germline V gene. The CDR3 runs to 18 residues. CDR3 coding DNA: TGCGCCAGCAGCCTCACCCCTCCGGGGGACTTCTCCTACAATGAGCAGTTCTTC. The encoded protein is CASSLTPPGDFSYNEQFF.

This sequence joins TRBV6-5 and TRBJ2-3; D is undetermined. From germline, CDR1 is MNHEY and CDR2 SVGAGI. Trimming pared 5 bases from V and 6 bases from J, leaving 6 bases between. This CDR3 contains 11 residues. The CDR3 reads CASSDWDTQYF. The CDR3 nucleotides are TGTGCCAGCAGTGACTGGGATACGCAGTATTTT.

This clonotype was seen many times. The chain carries TRBV2 and TRBJ2-3; TRBD2 matches 9 bases. CDR3 length equals 17 residues. The germline gives CDR1 SNHLY, CDR2 FYNNEI. J lost 0 bases, V lost 7 bases, and 11 bases had no gene match. The CDR3 bases are TGTGCCAGCACTCTAGCGGGGATGATCGCTAGCACAGATACGCAGTATTTT. Its protein product is CASTLAGMIASTDTQYF.

This clonotype was counted ten times or more. This chain joins TRBV24-1 and TRBJ2-1, with a possible D match to TRBD2 (5 bases). Trimming removed 1 base at V and 5 bases at J, with 8 bases between. The CDR3 length is 14 residues. Germline assignment: CDR1 KGHDR and CDR2 SFDVKD. The CDR3 sequence is CATSDFEGDNEQFF. The CDR3, as DNA: TGTGCCACCAGTGATTTTGAGGGCGACAATGAGCAGTTCTTC.

The genes are TRBV7-2 and TRBJ2-5; possible D gene TRBD1, 6 bases. CDR1 is SGHTA and CDR2 is FQGNSA in the germline V gene. The length of the CDR3 is 13 residues. Trimming took 5 bases from V and 1 from J, leaving 8 bases between them. This chain's CDR3 is CASSRDTQETQYF. CDR3 DNA sequence: TGTGCCAGCAGCAGGGACACCCAAGAGACCCAGTACTTC.

This clonotype was observed once. This rearrangement joins TRBV7-2 to TRBJ2-1; D unclear. Trimming pared 5 bases from V and 6 bases from J, leaving 5 bases between. Germline V gene sequence: CDR1 SGHTA, CDR2 FQGNSA. The CDR3 has 11 amino acids. CDR3 nucleotides: TGTGCCAGCAGCCCTTTCAATGAGCAGTTCTTC. Translated, it gives CASSPFNEQFF.

This clonotype was observed at least ten times. DNA of the CDR3: TGTGCCAGCTTATATCAAGGCACTGAAGCTTTCTTT. It codes for CASLYQGTEAFF. V usage is TRBV7-9 and J usage is TRBJ1-1, with D hard to call. This CDR3 comprises 12 residues. Germline V lookup: CDR1 SEHNR, CDR2 FQNEAQ (reference sequence). The V and J ends lost 8 bases and 4 bases respectively, with 11 bases between them.

This clonotype was seen ten or more times. The genes are TRBV9 and TRBJ2-7, with D tentatively TRBD1 (5 bases). The CDR3 loop spans 15 amino acids. CDR1 and CDR2 from the germline V gene are SGDLS and YYNGEE. The V and J ends lost 0 bases and 2 bases respectively, with 12 bases between them. The CDR3 DNA reads as TGTGCCAGCAGCGTAGACGCAGGGAACACCTACGAGCAGTACTTC. It translates to CASSVDAGNTYEQYF. Together with reference TRBV9 and TRBJ2-7, the CDR3 gives the full variable domain: DSGVTQTPKHLITATGQRVTLRCSPRSGDLSVYWYQQSLDQGLQFLIQYYNGEERAKGNILERFSAQQFPDLHSELNLSSLELGDSALYFCASSVDAGNTYEQYFGPGTRLTVT.

By share, this clonotype ranks as medium-sized. CDR3 sequence reads: CASSSLGRSSSYNEQFF. CDR3 sequence (DNA): TGTGCCAGCAGTTCCCTTGGTAGATCCAGCTCCTACAATGAGCAGTTCTTC. The chain combines TRBV12-3 or TRBV12-4 with TRBJ2-1, with D uncertain. The CDR3 has 17 residues. Trimming took off 4 bases at V and 0 bases at J, with 16 bases between the two ends.

This clonotype was recorded a few times. The rearrangement uses TRBV7-9 and TRBJ2-7; D is unresolved. CDR1 SEHNR and CDR2 FQNEAQ come from the germline V gene (reference sequence). This CDR3 comprises 14 residues. Trimming removed 4 bases at V and 2 bases at J, with 12 bases between. CDR3 residues: CASSSSETTYEQYF. CDR3 DNA: TGTGCCAGCAGCTCGAGCGAGACAACCTACGAGCAGTACTTC.

This clonotype came up many times. The chain is built from TRBV27 and TRBJ1-3, with D unclear. The germline V gene encodes CDR1 MNHEY and CDR2 SMNVEV (reference sequence). The CDR3 has 16 residues. The V and J ends lost 8 bases and 5 bases respectively, with 22 bases between them. CDR3 in DNA: TGTGCCAGCGGCCCCGATGTTTTTAGTTTGAGAAACACCATATATTTT. Protein sequence: CASGPDVFSLRNTIYF.

The table lists this clonotype with many counts. The rearrangement uses TRBV10-2 and TRBJ2-7; either TRBD1 or TRBD2 may supply D (6 bases each). The CDR3 length is 14 residues. Germline V gene data show CDR1 as WSHSY and CDR2 as SAAADI. Trimming pared 6 bases from V and 2 bases from J, leaving 14 bases between. CDR3 in amino acids: CASRRGAETYEQYF. As DNA, the CDR3 is TGCGCCAGCAGGAGGGGGGCAGAGACCTACGAGCAGTACTTC.

This clonotype was seen ten or more times. The gene calls are TRBV6-2 or TRBV6-3 and TRBJ1-6, with 8 bases aligning to TRBD1. Germline V gene lookup returns CDR1 MNHEY and CDR2 SVGEGT. With V trimmed by 5 bases and J by 7 bases, 10 bases remained unmatched. This CDR3 has 16 amino acids. CDR3 coding DNA: TGTGCCAGCAGTCCTTGGACAGGGTCGAGGAATTCACCCCTCCACTTT. It translates to CASSPWTGSRNSPLHF.

Relative to its sample, this clonotype is medium-sized. The V gene is TRBV6-1, the J gene TRBJ2-3; TRBD1 is a possible D gene (5 bases). Between the trimmed V and J ends, which lost 5 bases and 0 bases, there was a span of 12 bases. Looked up from germline, CDR1 is MNHNS and CDR2 is SASEGT. This CDR3 is built from 15 residues. The CDR3 DNA is TGTGCCAGCAGTCCTGGGGCGATTAGCACAGATACGCAGTATTTT. It codes for CASSPGAISTDTQYF.

This rearrangement joins TRBV3-1 to TRBJ2-3; D remains ambiguous. CDR3 length: 16 amino acids. CDR1 LGHDT and CDR2 YNNKEL come from the germline V gene (reference sequence). V dropped 3 bases and J dropped 2 bases, with 15 bases sitting between them. The CDR3 bases are TGTGCCAGCAGCCAGGAAGAGGTGCGATTCACAGATACGCAGTATTTT. As protein: CASSQEEVRFTDTQYF.